This T cell receptor beta chain was captured in a study of T cell changes during pregnancy in multiple sclerosis. This clone was recorded only once. Repertoires were generated with immunoSEQ multiplex PCR, while TCRdb's copy carries only in-frame clones and drops some. The sample has approximately 61,000 clones; 91% are singletons. J was trimmed by 9 bases and V by 0 bases; bases with no gene match: 15. Germline V gene data show CDR1 as SGHRS and CDR2 as YFSETQ. CDR3 length: 16 residues. This clonotype originated in a female donor in good health, enrolled as a control in a pregnancy study. The source was peripheral blood, collected after pregnancy. V gene TRBV5-1 combines with J gene TRBJ2-7; 7 bases match TRBD2. CDR3 sequence: CASSLASRTSPGVQYF. Here the CDR3 DNA reads TGCGCCAGCAGCTTGGCTTCTCGGACTAGTCCTGGCGTGCAGTACTTC.